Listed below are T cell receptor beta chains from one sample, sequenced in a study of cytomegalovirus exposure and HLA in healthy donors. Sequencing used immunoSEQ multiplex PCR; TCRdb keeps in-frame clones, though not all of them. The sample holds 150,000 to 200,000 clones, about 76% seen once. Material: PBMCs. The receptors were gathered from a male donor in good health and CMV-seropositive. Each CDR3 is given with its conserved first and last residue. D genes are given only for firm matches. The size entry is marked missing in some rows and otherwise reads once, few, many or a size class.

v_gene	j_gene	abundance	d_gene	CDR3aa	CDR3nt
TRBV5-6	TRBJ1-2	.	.	CASSLVGGAYGYTF	TGTGCCAGCAGCTTGGTGGGAGGGGCGTATGGCTACACCTTC
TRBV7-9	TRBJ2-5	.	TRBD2	CASSLGSGIYQETQYF	TGTGCCAGCAGCTTAGGGAGCGGGATATACCAAGAGACCCAGTACTTC
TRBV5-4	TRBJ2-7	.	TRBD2	CASSSRTSGVYEQYF	TGTGCCAGCAGCTCCCGGACTAGCGGGGTATACGAGCAGTACTTC
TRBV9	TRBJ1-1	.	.	CASSPYLNTEAFF	TGTGCCAGCAGCCCCTATTTGAACACTGAAGCTTTCTTT
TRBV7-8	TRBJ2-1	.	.	CASSLFGLASLSDEQFF	TGTGCCAGCAGCTTATTTGGATTAGCTAGCCTTTCGGATGAGCAGTTCTTC
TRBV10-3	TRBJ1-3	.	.	CAISESQGGGRNTIYF	TGTGCCATCAGTGAGTCCCAGGGTGGAGGGAGGAACACCATATATTTT
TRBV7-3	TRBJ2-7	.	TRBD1	CASSSTGGEQYF	TGTGCCAGCAGCTCGACAGGGGGCGAGCAGTACTTC
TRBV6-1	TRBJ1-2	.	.	CASRPSTYGYTF	TGTGCCAGCAGGCCAAGTACATATGGCTACACCTTC
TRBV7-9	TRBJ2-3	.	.	CASSYMQRPTDTQYF	TGTGCCAGCAGCTACATGCAGCGGCCCACAGATACGCAGTATTTT
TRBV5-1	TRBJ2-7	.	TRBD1	CASNSQDRAFNGQYF	TGCGCCAGCAACTCCCAGGACAGGGCCTTCAACGGGCAGTACTTC
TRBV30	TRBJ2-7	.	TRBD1	CAWISGQGGYF	TGTGCCTGGATAAGTGGACAGGGAGGGTACTTC
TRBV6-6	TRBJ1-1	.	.	CASSYSAGVLEAFF	TGTGCCAGCAGTTACTCGGCAGGCGTCCTTGAAGCTTTCTTT
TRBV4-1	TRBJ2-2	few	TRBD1	CASSPGQFANTGELFF	TGCGCCAGCAGCCCGGGACAGTTCGCGAACACCGGGGAGCTGTTTTTT
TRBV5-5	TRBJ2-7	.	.	CASSSRGVSYEQYF	TGTGCCAGCAGCTCTAGAGGCGTTTCCTACGAGCAGTACTTC
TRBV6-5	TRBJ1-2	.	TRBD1	CASSRVTGGGYTF	TGTGCCAGCAGCCGTGTGACAGGGGGGGGCTACACCTTC
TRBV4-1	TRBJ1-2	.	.	CASSQEPGRNYGYTF	TGCGCCAGCAGCCAAGAGCCGGGGAGGAACTATGGCTACACCTTC
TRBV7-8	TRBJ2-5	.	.	CASSRAARGETQYF	TGTGCCAGCAGCCGGGCTGCGCGGGGAGAGACCCAGTACTTC
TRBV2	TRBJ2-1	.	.	CASGNGVSNEQFF	TGTGCCAGCGGGAACGGGGTCTCCAATGAGCAGTTCTTC
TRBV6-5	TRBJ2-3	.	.	CATFLTDTQYF	TGTGCCACCTTCCTCACAGATACGCAGTATTTT
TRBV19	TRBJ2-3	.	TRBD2	CASSNPRTSGFTDTQYF	TGTGCCAGTAGTAACCCCCGGACTAGCGGCTTCACAGATACGCAGTATTTT
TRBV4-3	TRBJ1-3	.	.	CASSLTGNSGNTIYF	TGCGCCAGCAGCCTCACAGGGAACTCTGGAAACACCATATATTTT
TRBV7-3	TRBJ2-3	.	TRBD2	CASSLTLAGGRTDTQYF	TGTGCCAGCAGCTTAACTCTAGCGGGGGGACGCACAGATACGCAGTATTTT
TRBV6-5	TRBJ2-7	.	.	CASGQGIDEQYF	TGTGCCAGCGGCCAGGGGATCGACGAGCAGTACTTC
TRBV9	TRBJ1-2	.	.	CASSVGGVNYGYTF	TGTGCCAGCAGCGTAGGGGGAGTTAACTATGGCTACACCTTC
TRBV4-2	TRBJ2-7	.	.	CASSQEHPYEQYF	TGTGCCAGCAGCCAAGAACACCCCTACGAGCAGTACTTC
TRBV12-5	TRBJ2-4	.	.	CEGGGEARNIQYF	TGTGAGGGGGGGGGCGAGGCAAGAAACATTCAGTACTTC
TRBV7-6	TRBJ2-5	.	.	CASSLVFSAGKETQYF	TGTGCCAGCAGCTTAGTTTTCTCGGCAGGGAAAGAGACCCAGTACTTC
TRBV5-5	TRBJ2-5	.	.	CASSSPTRQETQYF	TGTGCCAGCAGCTCCCCTACTAGACAAGAGACCCAGTACTTC
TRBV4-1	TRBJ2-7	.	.	CASSQDDRVYEQYF	TGCGCCAGCAGCCAAGATGATCGGGTCTACGAGCAGTACTTC
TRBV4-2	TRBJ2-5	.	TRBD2	CASSQVYSGGLLQETQYF	TGTGCCAGCAGCCAAGTTTACAGCGGGGGACTACTACAAGAGACCCAGTACTTC
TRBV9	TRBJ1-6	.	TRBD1	CASSFRDRGPPVAHNSPLHF	TGTGCCAGCAGCTTCCGGGACAGGGGGCCTCCAGTCGCCCATAATTCACCCCTCCACTTT